This is a list of T cell receptor beta chains from one sample in a study of blood T cell repertoires in COVID-19. Using immunoSEQ multiplex PCR, the repertoire was profiled, and TCRdb retains in-frame clones only, with some absent. Seen here are hundreds of thousands of clones, around nine tenths observed once, and the top ten hold 1.5% to 2%. The source material was peripheral blood. These receptors were obtained from a woman younger than 45 with COVID-19, enrolled during active disease. CDR3s include the opening cysteine and the closing phenylalanine or tryptophan. D genes are given only for firm matches. Clone size is not always given. Where it is, it says once, few, many or a class for expanded clones.

>NA|TRBV15|TRBJ1-2|NA
TGTGCCACCAGCAGACAGGGGCAGGGCTACACCTTC
CATSRQGQGYTF
>few|TRBV4-1|TRBJ2-5|TRBD2
TGCGCCAGCAGCCAAGGCCCCACTAGCGGGGGGAAAGAGACCCAGTACTTC
CASSQGPTSGGKETQYF
>NA|TRBV28|TRBJ1-2|NA
TGTGCCAGCAGTTTATCTGTCTATGGCTACACCTTC
CASSLSVYGYTF
>NA|TRBV4-1|TRBJ1-2|NA
TGCGCCAGCAGCCAAGTGGTGGGGGCTATCGGACCCTATGGCTACACCTTC
CASSQVVGAIGPYGYTF
>NA|TRBV6-5|TRBJ1-1|NA
TGTGCCACCAGGCGGGGTATGAGCACTGAAGCTTTCTTT
CATRRGMSTEAFF
>NA|TRBV19|TRBJ1-2|NA
TGTGCCAGTACACTCACGGGCGGGGCCCTGGGTGGCTACACCTTC
CASTLTGGALGGYTF
>NA|TRBV4-1|TRBJ1-2|NA
TGCGCCAGCAGCCAGGTCTTTCGCCTGGCGGCAATCCGCAACTATGGCTACACCTTC
CASSQVFRLAAIRNYGYTF
>NA|TRBV29-1|TRBJ1-5|NA
TGCAGCGTCGGGATGGGGAATCAGCCCCAGCATTTT
CSVGMGNQPQHF
>NA|TRBV6-5|TRBJ2-1|NA
TGTGCCAGCAGTCGACGGGACATCTGGGTCAATGAGCAGTTCTTC
CASSRRDIWVNEQFF
>NA|TRBV11-3|TRBJ1-1|TRBD1
TGTGCCAGCAGCGACCGGACAGGGAAGAACACTGAAGCTTTCTTT
CASSDRTGKNTEAFF
>NA|TRBV29-1|TRBJ2-1|TRBD1
TGCAGCGTTGACAGCACGACAGGGGTCGCCTACAATGAGCAGTTCTTC
CSVDSTTGVAYNEQFF
>NA|TRBV7-8|TRBJ2-3|NA
TGTGCCAGCAGCGCTGGTCTTACAAGCACAGATACGCAGTATTTT
CASSAGLTSTDTQYF
>NA|TRBV3-1/TRBV3-2|TRBJ2-5|NA
TGTGCCAGCAGCTCGCACGGGGAGACCCAGTACTTC
CASSSHGETQYF
>NA|TRBV7-9|TRBJ2-7|NA
TGTGCCAGCGCGGACAGCTCCTACGAGCAGTACTTC
CASADSSYEQYF
>NA|TRBV15|TRBJ2-2|NA
TGTGCCACCAAATCGGGTATCGACACCGGGGAGCTGTTTTTT
CATKSGIDTGELFF
>few|TRBV19|TRBJ1-1|NA
TGTGCCAGTAGTTCCCTCACTGAAGCTTTCTTT
CASSSLTEAFF
>NA|TRBV3-1/TRBV3-2|TRBJ1-4|TRBD1
TGTGCCAGCAGCCTCGGGACAGGGAGCGAAAAACTGTTTTTT
CASSLGTGSEKLFF
>NA|TRBV11-2|TRBJ1-4|NA
TGTGCCAGCAGCTCTTCAAAAAAGGCAGGAGAAAAACTGTTTTTT
CASSSSKKAGEKLFF
>once|TRBV19|TRBJ2-1|TRBD1
TGTGCCAGTAGTTCAACAACGACAGGGATGTACAATGAGCAGTTCTTC
CASSSTTTGMYNEQFF
>NA|TRBV9|TRBJ2-1|TRBD1
TGTGCCAGCAGCGTAGCGACAGGGGTCTACAATGAGCAGTTCTTC
CASSVATGVYNEQFF
>NA|TRBV28|TRBJ2-1|TRBD1
TGTGCCAGCAGTACCTATGGGACAGCCAACAATGAGCAGTTCTTC
CASSTYGTANNEQFF
>NA|TRBV5-1|TRBJ1-1|TRBD1
TGCGCCAGCAGCTCGGGGACAGGAGGGAACACTGAAGCTTTCTTT
CASSSGTGGNTEAFF
>once|TRBV6-5|TRBJ2-7|TRBD2
TGTGCCAGCAGTAGTTTCGGACTAGCGGGCTACGAGCAGTACTTC
CASSSFGLAGYEQYF
>NA|TRBV13|TRBJ1-5|NA
TGTGCCAGCAGTCCGGGGAGGAATCAGCCCCAGCATTTT
CASSPGRNQPQHF
>once|TRBV5-1|TRBJ2-1|NA
TGCGCCAGCAGCCCCCGACAGAAGGGCAATGAGCAGTTCTTC
CASSPRQKGNEQFF
>NA|TRBV7-2|TRBJ2-3|NA
TGTGCCAGCAGCTTGGGGGGGCGGGCAGATACGCAGTATTTT
CASSLGGRADTQYF
>NA|TRBV5-5|TRBJ1-5|TRBD1
TGTGCCAGCAGCCTGGACAGGGGCAATCAGCCCCAGCATTTT
CASSLDRGNQPQHF
>NA|TRBV29-1|TRBJ1-2|TRBD1
TGCAGCGTACAGGGGAGAAGCGGCTACACCTTC
CSVQGRSGYTF
>NA|TRBV2|TRBJ1-3|NA
TGTGCCAGCAGTGATGGTATACTCTCTGGAAACACCATATATTTT
CASSDGILSGNTIYF
>few|TRBV2|TRBJ1-5|NA
TGTGCCGGTTCAGGAGGACAGTTCAATCAGCCCCAGCATTTT
CAGSGGQFNQPQHF
>NA|TRBV4-2|TRBJ2-3|NA
TGTGCCAGCAGCCAAGAAGGGAGAGATACGCAGTATTTT
CASSQEGRDTQYF
>NA|TRBV3-1/TRBV3-2|TRBJ2-1|TRBD2
TGTGCCAGCAGCCGGACTAGATACGAGCAGTTCTTC
CASSRTRYEQFF
>once|TRBV5-1|TRBJ1-4|NA
TGCGCCAGCAGCCCGTTCGTATCCCGGGGTAATGAAAAACTGTTTTTT
CASSPFVSRGNEKLFF
>NA|TRBV19|TRBJ1-1|TRBD1
TGTGCCAGTAATGACAGGGTTGGAGGGTCCAAAGCTTTCTTT
CASNDRVGGSKAFF
>NA|TRBV28|TRBJ1-2|TRBD1
TGTGCCAGCAGGGCGGGGACAGGGGATAACTATGGCTACACCTTC
CASRAGTGDNYGYTF
>NA|TRBV30|TRBJ2-5|TRBD2
TGTGCCTGGGATCAGACCCGGACTAGCGGGGTAGTAATGGGCCAGTACTTC
CAWDQTRTSGVVMGQYF
>NA|TRBV19|TRBJ2-2|NA
TGTGCCAGTAGACTAAACACCGGGGAGCTGTTTTTT
CASRLNTGELFF
>NA|TRBV6-5|TRBJ1-1|NA
TGTGCCAGCACCTACAGGGACACTGAAGCTTTCTTT
CASTYRDTEAFF
>NA|TRBV29-1|TRBJ2-3|TRBD1
TGCAGCGTTCGGCCCGGGACAGGCACAGATACGCAGTATTTT
CSVRPGTGTDTQYF